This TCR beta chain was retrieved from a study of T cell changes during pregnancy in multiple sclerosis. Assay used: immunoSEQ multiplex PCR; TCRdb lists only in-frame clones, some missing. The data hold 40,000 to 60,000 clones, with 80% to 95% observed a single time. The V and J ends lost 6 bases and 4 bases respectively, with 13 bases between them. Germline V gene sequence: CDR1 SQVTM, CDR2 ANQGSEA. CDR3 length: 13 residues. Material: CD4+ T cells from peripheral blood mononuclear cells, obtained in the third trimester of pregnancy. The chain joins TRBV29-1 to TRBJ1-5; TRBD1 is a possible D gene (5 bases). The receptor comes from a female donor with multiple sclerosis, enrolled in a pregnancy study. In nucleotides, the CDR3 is TGCAGCGTCCAGGGTTTGGGGAATCAGCCCCAGCATTTT. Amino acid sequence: CSVQGLGNQPQHF.